The 17 T cell receptor beta chains listed next were all sequenced from one sample in a study of CD8+CD57+ T cells in acquired aplastic anemia. Genomic DNA served as template for TCR beta VDJ and CDR3 profiling. TCRdb reanalysed the reads using MiXCR and keeps one entry per CDR3 protein. The sample has some 170,000 distinct CDR3 sequences; approximately 43% are singletons. Input material: sorted CD4+, CD8+, or CD8+CD57+ T cells (not recorded which) from PBMCs. The origin of the receptors is a human donor in good health.

The V call is TRBV3-1, the J call TRBJ2-3, with TRBD1 identical over 8 bases. Germline lookup yields CDR1 LGHDT and CDR2 YNNKEL (reference sequence). The trim removed 7 bases at V and 4 bases at J, leaving 7 bases unmatched. CDR3 length: 14 amino acids. The CDR3, as DNA: TGTGCCAGCACACAGACAGGGGTCGCAGATACGCAGTATTTT. Its protein is CASTQTGVADTQYF.

This sequence joins TRBV6-1 and TRBJ1-4; a possible D gene is TRBD1 (5 bases). Trimming pared 6 bases from V and 7 bases from J, leaving 18 bases between. Germline loops: CDR1 MNHNS, CDR2 SASEGT. The CDR3 length is 15 residues. The CDR3 sequence: CASSLLPTGGEKLFF. The CDR3, as DNA: TGTGCCAGCAGCCTTCTCCCCACCGGGGGTGAAAAACTGTTTTTT.

Note on this clonotype: The conserved closing phenylalanine or tryptophan is absent in this CDR3, likely reflecting a read error. The chain has TRBV20-1 and TRBJ2-7, with a weak D call TRBD1 (6 bases). CDR3 length equals 16 residues. Germline assignment: CDR1 DFQATT and CDR2 SNEGSKA (reference sequence). Trimming took off 0 bases at V and 3 bases at J, with 18 bases between the two ends. The CDR3 DNA is TGCAGTGCTAGAGATCTGATAACAGGGACCCTCTACGAGCAGTACCTC. Protein product: CSARDLITGTLYEQYL.

This clonotype was seen only a few times. V and J are TRBV7-9 and TRBJ2-2, with D possibly being TRBD1 (7 bases). V was shortened by 4 bases and J by 5 bases, with 11 bases between the two germline ends. The germline CDR1 and CDR2 sequences are SEHNR and FQNEAQ (reference sequence). This CDR3 spans 14 amino acids. As DNA, the CDR3 is TGTGCCAGCAGCTCCCCAGGGGGGACCGGGGAGCTGTTTTTT. Protein: CASSSPGGTGELFF.

At least ten counts were recorded for this clonotype. The chain couples TRBV6-1 to TRBJ1-4; a possible D gene is TRBD1 (5 bases). CDR1 and CDR2 from the germline V gene are MNHNS and SASEGT. The CDR3 is 15 residues long. Trimming shortened V by 6 bases and J by 3 bases, and 14 bases separated the two germline ends. In DNA form, the CDR3 reads TGTGCCAGCAGAGGCGGGGGGGGAGCTAATGAAAAACTGTTTTTT. Protein sequence: CASRGGGGANEKLFF.

V gene TRBV29-1 combines with J gene TRBJ1-3; D is uncertain. With 4 bases removed from V and 4 bases from J, the gap between germline ends came to 11 bases. This CDR3 is 13 amino acids long. Germline V gene sequence: CDR1 SQVTM, CDR2 ANQGSEA. The CDR3 DNA sequence: TGCAGCGTTGGTCAAACCGGGGGAAACACCATATATTTT. It translates to CSVGQTGGNTIYF.

The J gene is TRBJ2-6, the V gene TRBV20-1; D possibly corresponds to TRBD2 (7 bases). The germline V gene has CDR1 DFQATT and CDR2 SNEGSKA (reference sequence). The CDR3 contains 17 residues. Deletions cut 5 bases from V and 0 bases from J, with 17 bases between. CDR3 coding DNA: TGCAGTGCTTCCCGAGGGGGGGTTAGCTCTGGGGCCAACGTCCTGACTTTC. This gives the protein CSASRGGVSSGANVLTF.

This clonotype has a count of ten or more. The chain is built from TRBV10-1 and TRBJ2-5, with TRBD1 matching over 7 bases. This CDR3 spans 14 amino acids. The V gene's germline CDR1 is WNHNN and CDR2 SYGVQD (reference sequence). V trimming: 3 bases; J trimming: 6 bases; junction bases outside the gene matches: 7. The CDR3 loop is CASSDTGVWQTQYF. The CDR3 nucleotides read TGCGCCAGCAGTGATACAGGGGTTTGGCAGACCCAGTACTTC.

This clonotype was seen at least ten times. J is TRBJ1-1 and V is TRBV5-1; D perhaps matches TRBD1 (5 bases). V shed 4 bases and J shed 6 bases, with 13 bases lying between them. The CDR3 extends over 13 amino acids. Germline CDR1 is SGHRS and CDR2 is YFSETQ. CDR3 nucleotide sequence: TGCGCCAGCAGCGGTCAGGGTATCTCTGAAGCTTTCTTT. The encoded protein is CASSGQGISEAFF.

There are a few counts of this clonotype. The chain couples TRBV10-3 to TRBJ2-1; D not certain. Between the trimmed V and J ends, which lost 7 bases and 7 bases, there was a span of 11 bases. The germline gives CDR1 ENHRY, CDR2 SYGVKD. The CDR3 is 12 residues long. CDR3 sequence (DNA): TGTGCCATCATGGAACAACAAAATGAGCAGTTCTTC. The encoded protein is CAIMEQQNEQFF.

This clonotype showed up many times. This sequence joins TRBV7-6 and TRBJ1-5, with no clear D. V lost 1 base to trimming and J lost 5 bases, with 15 bases between them. The CDR3 length is 16 residues. Germline CDR1 and CDR2: SGHVS and FNYEAQ. CDR3 sequence: CASSLGAGLGYQPQHF. CDR3 coding DNA: TGTGCCAGCAGCTTAGGCGCGGGGTTAGGATATCAGCCCCAGCATTTT.

This chain joins TRBV2 and TRBJ2-7, with D possibly matching TRBD2 (5 bases). This CDR3 contains 11 residues. Trimming removed 6 bases at V and 3 bases at J, with 6 bases between. Germline values: CDR1 SNHLY, CDR2 FYNNEI. The CDR3, as DNA: TGTGCCAGCAGGGAGGTCTACGAGCAGTACTTC. Amino acid sequence: CASREVYEQYF. The full variable domain, completed using reference TRBV2 and TRBJ2-7, is EPEVTQTPSHQVTQMGQEVILRCVPISNHLYFYWYRQILGQKVEFLVSFYNNEISEKSEIFDDQFSVERPDGSNFTLKIRSTKLEDSAMYFCASREVYEQYFGPGTRLTVT.

The chain joins TRBV2 to TRBJ1-3, with a possible D match to TRBD1 (6 bases). This CDR3 comprises 13 residues. Trimming cost V 7 bases and J 2 bases, with 9 bases left between them. The germline gives CDR1 SNHLY, CDR2 FYNNEI. The CDR3 nucleotides are TGTGCCAGCAATAACAGGGCTGGAAACACCATATATTTT. This encodes CASNNRAGNTIYF.

This clonotype was found many times. The chain employs TRBV15 and TRBJ1-6; no clear D gene. Germline V lookup: CDR1 LNHNV, CDR2 YYDKDF (reference sequence). The CDR3 consists of 12 residues. V was shortened by 5 bases and J by 12 bases, with 11 bases between the two germline ends. CDR3 in amino acids: CATSGPRLPLHF. DNA for the CDR3: TGTGCCACCAGCGGACCCCGGTTACCCCTCCACTTT. Supplemented by reference TRBV15 and TRBJ1-6, the full variable domain reads DAMVIQNPRYQVTQFGKPVTLSCSQTLNHNVMYWYQQKSSQAPKLLFHYYDKDFNNEADTPDNFQSRRPNTSFCFLDIRSPGLGDTAMYLCATSGPRLPLHFGNGTRLTVT.

This clonotype was picked up a small number of times. This chain joins TRBV30 and TRBJ1-5, with D possibly matching TRBD1 (5 bases). CDR3 length: 13 residues. Per germline, CDR1 GTSNPN and CDR2 SVGIG (reference sequence). V gave up 1 base and J gave up 5 bases, with 9 bases separating them. The CDR3 loop reads CAWSADRDQPQHF. CDR3 sequence (DNA): TGTGCCTGGAGTGCCGACAGAGATCAGCCCCAGCATTTT. Full variable domain (remainder filled in from reference TRBV30 and TRBJ1-5): SQTIHQWPATLVQPVGSPLSLECTVEGTSNPNLYWYRQAAGRGLQLLFYSVGIGQISSEVPQNLSASRPQDRQFILSSKKLLLSDSGFYLCAWSADRDQPQHFGDGTRLSIL.

V usage is TRBV5-1 and J usage is TRBJ1-2; D is perhaps TRBD1 (6 bases). The CDR3 runs 14 residues. Germline CDR1 is SGHRS and CDR2 is YFSETQ. V was trimmed by 0 bases and J by 4 bases, leaving 10 bases between them. The CDR3, as DNA: TGCGCCAGCAGCTTGGGGACAGTATCCTATGGCTACACCTTC. As protein: CASSLGTVSYGYTF.

On this clonotype: A much larger clone sits a single nucleotide away, making a read error possible. This chain links TRBV12-5 with TRBJ2-7; 9 bases align to TRBD1. CDR3 length: 14 residues. Germline V gene sequence: CDR1 LGHNT, CDR2 FRNRAP. CDR3 sequence: CASGMGQGSYGQYF. DNA for the CDR3: TGTGCTAGTGGTATGGGACAGGGTTCCTACGGGCAGTACTTC.